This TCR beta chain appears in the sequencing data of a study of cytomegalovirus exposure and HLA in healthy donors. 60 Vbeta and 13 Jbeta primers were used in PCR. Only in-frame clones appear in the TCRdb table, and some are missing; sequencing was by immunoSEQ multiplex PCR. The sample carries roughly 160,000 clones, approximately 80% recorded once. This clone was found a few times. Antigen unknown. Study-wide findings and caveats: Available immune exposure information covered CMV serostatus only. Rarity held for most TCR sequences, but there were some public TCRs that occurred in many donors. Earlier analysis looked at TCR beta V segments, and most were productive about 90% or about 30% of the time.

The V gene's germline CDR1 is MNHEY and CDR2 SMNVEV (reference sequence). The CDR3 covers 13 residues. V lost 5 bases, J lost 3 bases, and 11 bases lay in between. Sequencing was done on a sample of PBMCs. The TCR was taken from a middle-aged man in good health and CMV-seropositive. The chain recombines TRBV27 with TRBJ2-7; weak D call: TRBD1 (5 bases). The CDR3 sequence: CASSTTGSYEQYF. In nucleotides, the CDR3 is TGTGCCAGCAGTACAACAGGAAGCTACGAGCAGTACTTC.